The clone carrying this T cell receptor beta chain was found many times. TCRdb re-analysed the RT-PCR reads in MiXCR, keeping a single row per CDR3 protein. The sample records 530,000 or so distinct CDR3 sequences, 14% being singletons. The data belong to a study of response to subunit inactivated influenza vaccine. Specimen: PBMCs from blood, collected 11 to 12 days after vaccination. The clonotype was recovered from a man over 45 who received an inactivated influenza vaccine.

The CDR3 sequence: CSAGSWGKYNEQFF. CDR3 DNA: TGCAGTGCCGGCAGTTGGGGGAAGTACAATGAGCAGTTCTTC. The genes are TRBV20-1 and TRBJ2-1; TRBD1 or TRBD2 may be the D gene (5 bases each). CDR1 DFQATT and CDR2 SNEGSKA come from the germline V gene (reference sequence). V was cut by 6 bases and J by 4 bases, with 16 bases left in between. The CDR3 runs to 14 residues.